The present TCR beta chain was sequenced within a study of blood T cell repertoires in COVID-19. Study overall: Samples representing acute and convalescent COVID-19 were sourced from the United States, Italy and Spain. T cells, B-cell-depleted T cells, or PBMCs supplied cDNA or gDNA.

Source study methods: Estimation of nucleated cell counts relied on the amplification of reference gene primers. Repertoires were generated with immunoSEQ multiplex PCR, while TCRdb's copy carries only in-frame clones and drops some. The DNA gave D and trimming, while V, J and clone size come from that table. This sample has 250,000 or so clones, with roughly 86% found just once. Sequencing used peripheral blood. The receptor's source is a woman aged 65 to 85 with active or convalescent COVID-19.

CDR3 sequence: CASSFGQGPGNTEAFF. The CDR3 DNA reads as TGTGCCAGCAGTTTCGGACAGGGGCCGGGGAACACTGAAGCTTTCTTT. The chain joins TRBV6-2 or TRBV6-3 to TRBJ1-1, with TRBD1 matching over 9 bases. V trimming: 4 bases; J trimming: 1 base; junction bases outside the gene matches: 7. The CDR3 covers 16 residues. CDR1 is MNHEY, CDR2 SVGEGT, per germline.